This T cell receptor beta chain was captured in a study of graft-versus-host responses after intestinal transplantation. The sample holds one count of this clone. Its target is not known. This CDR3 contains 17 residues. V dropped 4 bases and J dropped 1; count of bases not matched to a gene: 10. Germline assignment: CDR1 SGHKS and CDR2 YYEKEE (reference sequence). The data were produced by immunoSEQ multiplex PCR, yet TCRdb's version contains in-frame clones alone and is incomplete. The sample records fewer than 25,000 clones, around 78% being singletons. General observations from the study: Analysis identified GvH clones in recipient marrow, with some appearing first in ileum or blood.

Graft tissue was processed to release intraepithelial and lamina propria lymphocytes. This TCR was recovered from a human patient who received an intestinal transplant, so some T cells may come from the graft donor. V gene TRBV5-5 combines with J gene TRBJ2-1; 8 bases align to TRBD2. Sequenced here: ileum tissue, sampled 12 days after intestinal transplant. The CDR3 DNA is TGTGCCAGCAGCCCATTAGCGGGCGGGGGGTCCTACAATGAGCAGTTCTTC. Translated: CASSPLAGGGSYNEQFF.